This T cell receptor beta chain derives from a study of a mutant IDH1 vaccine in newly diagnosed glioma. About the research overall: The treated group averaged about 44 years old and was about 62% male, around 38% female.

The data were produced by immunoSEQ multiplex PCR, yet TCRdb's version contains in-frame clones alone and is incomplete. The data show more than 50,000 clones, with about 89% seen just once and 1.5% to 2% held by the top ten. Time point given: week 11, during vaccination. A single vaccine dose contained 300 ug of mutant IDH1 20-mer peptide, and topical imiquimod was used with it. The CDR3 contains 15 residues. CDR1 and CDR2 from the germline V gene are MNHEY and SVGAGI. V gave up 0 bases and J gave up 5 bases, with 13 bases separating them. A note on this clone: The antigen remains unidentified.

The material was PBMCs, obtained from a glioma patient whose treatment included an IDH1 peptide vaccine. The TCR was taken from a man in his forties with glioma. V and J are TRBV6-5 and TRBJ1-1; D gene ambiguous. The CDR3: CASSYSIGPGTEAFF. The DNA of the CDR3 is TGTGCCAGCAGTTACTCGATAGGTCCCGGGACTGAAGCTTTCTTT.